Described below is a single T cell receptor (beta chain) sequence and its context. This sample was taken from a study of T cells after somatic rescue of genetic block. Data came from immunoSEQ multiplex PCR; TCRdb stores just in-frame clones and leaves some out. The data show around 100,000 clones, with about nine tenths seen just once and 1.4% held by the top ten. Sequences were obtained from peripheral blood mononuclear cells (PBMCs). The origin of this receptor is a woman aged 18 to 35.

The DNA for the CDR3 is TGTGCCAGCAGTGATACAGGGGGAGGCTATGGCTACACCTTC. This sequence encodes CASSDTGGGYGYTF. The rearrangement uses TRBV6-6 and TRBJ1-2; 8 bases align to TRBD1. V lost 5 bases to trimming and J lost 4 bases; unmatched junction nucleotides: 6. This CDR3 is 14 amino acids long. Germline lookup yields CDR1 MNHNY and CDR2 SVGAGI (reference sequence).